This TCR beta chain was found in a study of blood T cells in healthy people across ages. General study findings and limits: The unsorted PBMCs prevented any conclusive comparison of naive versus antigen-experienced cells. Estimated diversity, derived from one million T cells, was regarded as an underestimate.

There were healthy Caucasian individuals from Russia, aged about 6 to 95, serving as donors. PBMCs were isolated at a quantity of at least 7 million per sample. V was pared by 7 bases and J by 0 bases, with 11 bases between. The CDR3 length is 14 residues. Germline loops: CDR1 MNHNY, CDR2 SVGAGI (reference sequence). A J-beta primer mix and a sample-barcoded 5' primer were used in a second PCR of roughly 6 to 11 cycles. Each CDR3 protein is one row after TCRdb ran MiXCR on the 5' RACE reads. The repertoire holds approximately 880,000 distinct CDR3 sequences, with roughly 52% as singletons. Worth noting for this clonotype: Its antigen is unknown.

This chain connects TRBV6-6 to TRBJ2-3, with D hard to call. What was sequenced was blood. The sequence came from a man in his thirties or forties in good health. In nucleotides, the CDR3 is TGTGCCAGCACCTCTCGCGCTAGCACAGATACGCAGTATTTT. This sequence encodes CASTSRASTDTQYF.